Below, 23 T cell receptor beta chains from the same sample are listed, as sequenced in a study of monozygotic twins with inflammatory bowel disease. TCRdb derives one entry per CDR3 protein from the 5' RACE reads, leaving out DNA. The sample totals 70,000 to 95,000 distinct CDR3 sequences. The sequencing sample was made of blood. The source is a human donor with ulcerative colitis or Crohn's disease, or a healthy co-twin of an affected twin (not recorded which).

The CDR3: CASSSYRANTGELFF. The chain combines TRBV7-9 with TRBJ2-2; TCRdb indicates TRBD1, and absent DNA this call remains unverified. From germline, CDR1 is SEHNR and CDR2 FQNEAQ (reference sequence). The CDR3 loop spans 15 amino acids.

J is TRBJ1-1 and V is TRBV20-1; with no DNA, the TCRdb D assignment of TRBD1 cannot be verified. The CDR3 is 14 residues long. The germline gives CDR1 DFQATT, CDR2 SNEGSKA (reference sequence). The chain's CDR3 is CSASDRESGTEAFF.

The J gene is TRBJ1-2, the V gene TRBV5-1. The CDR3 is 13 amino acids. Germline CDR1 SGHRS, CDR2 YFSETQ. CDR3 region: CASSLGSDYGYTF.

The chain combines TRBV12-3 or TRBV12-4 with TRBJ2-1; the D call of TRBD1 rests on TCRdb alone, since no DNA is present to check it. CDR3 length equals 15 residues. The CDR3 spells CASTPSLSSYNEQFF.

This CDR3 reads CASSLAAGVTETQYF. The chain links TRBV5-1 to TRBJ2-5. The CDR3 is 15 residues long. Germline loops: CDR1 SGHRS, CDR2 YFSETQ.

This sequence joins TRBV11-2 and TRBJ2-2; TCRdb designates TRBD2, a call that cannot be tested without DNA. CDR3 length equals 12 residues. Germline V gene lookup returns CDR1 SGHAT and CDR2 FQNNGV. CDR3 sequence: CASSGPLGELFF.

The V call is TRBV5-1, the J call TRBJ2-7; the TCRdb call, TRBD1, lacks DNA for checking. From germline, CDR1 is SGHRS and CDR2 YFSETQ. The CDR3 spans 14 residues. Here the CDR3 reads CASGTGQEGVEQYF.

The chain uses TRBV27 and TRBJ1-4. The CDR3 has 16 residues. Germline CDR1 MNHEY, CDR2 SMNVEV (reference sequence). CDR3: CASSLSSSATNEKLFF.

This rearrangement joins TRBV12-3 or TRBV12-4 to TRBJ1-1; TCRdb indicates TRBD1, and absent DNA this call remains unverified. The CDR3 is 15 residues long. The CDR3 spells CASSWSGQGATEAFF.

The genes are TRBV6-5 and TRBJ1-1. The CDR3 totals 15 residues. CDR1 and CDR2 (germline): MNHEY, SVGAGI. This CDR3 is CASSYSWDRNTEAFF.

The V gene is TRBV7-8, the J gene TRBJ1-5; TCRdb's D call of TRBD1 is untestable without DNA. CDR1 is SGHVS and CDR2 is FQNEAQ in the germline V gene. This CDR3 is 19 amino acids long. Here the CDR3 reads CASSLGVGTGRYGDQPQHF. The full variable domain, its missing parts supplied by reference TRBV7-8 and TRBJ1-5, is GAGVSQSPRYKVAKRGQDVALRCDPISGHVSLFWYQQALGQGPEFLTYFQNEAQLDKSGLPSDRFFAERPEGSVSTLKIQRTQQEDSAVYLCASSLGVGTGRYGDQPQHFGDGTRLSIL.

The chain combines TRBV6-5 with TRBJ2-7. Germline-derived CDR1 and CDR2 are MNHEY and SVGAGI. The CDR3 runs 11 residues. The CDR3 loop is CASRGTREQYF.

This chain uses TRBV5-1 with TRBJ1-1. The CDR3 covers 16 residues. Germline V CDR1 and CDR2: SGHRS, YFSETQ. The CDR3 protein is CASSTELSVGRSEAFF. The whole variable domain, remainder taken from reference TRBV5-1 and TRBJ1-1, is KAGVTQTPRYLIKTRGQQVTLSCSPISGHRSVSWYQQTPGQGLQFLFEYFSETQRNKGNFPGRFSGRQFSNSRSEMNVSTLELGDSALYLCASSTELSVGRSEAFFGQGTRLTVV.

The CDR3 sequence: CASSTVGRIQETQYF. This sequence joins TRBV7-9 and TRBJ2-5. Germline CDR1 reads SEHNR; CDR2 reads FQNEAQ (reference sequence). This CDR3 comprises 15 residues.

J is TRBJ1-1 and V is TRBV9. The CDR3 extends over 14 amino acids. Germline values: CDR1 SGDLS, CDR2 YYNGEE. This chain's CDR3 is CASSLPTGNTEAFF.

This chain links TRBV6-5 with TRBJ1-1. CDR1 is MNHEY and CDR2 is SVGAGI in the germline V gene. This CDR3 has 14 residues. The CDR3 region is CASSYSAGGTEAFF.

J is TRBJ2-3 and V is TRBV7-2; TCRdb reports TRBD1, a call that lacks DNA to check it against. CDR3 length: 15 residues. The V gene's germline CDR1 is SGHTA and CDR2 FQGNSA. The CDR3 sequence: CASSVGTGPTDTQYF.

The genes are TRBV2 and TRBJ2-4; absent DNA, TCRdb's TRBD1 call cannot be checked. CDR3 length equals 14 residues. CDR1 and CDR2 from the germline V gene are SNHLY and FYNNEI. The CDR3 spells CASSSQGAKNIQYF. Supplemented by reference TRBV2 and TRBJ2-4, the full variable domain reads EPEVTQTPSHQVTQMGQEVILRCVPISNHLYFYWYRQILGQKVEFLVSFYNNEISEKSEIFDDQFSVERPDGSNFTLKIRSTKLEDSAMYFCASSSQGAKNIQYFGAGTRLSVL.

V gene TRBV5-1 combines with J gene TRBJ2-3; with no DNA, the TCRdb D assignment of TRBD1 cannot be verified. The CDR3 runs to 16 residues. CDR1 is SGHRS and CDR2 is YFSETQ in the germline V gene. The CDR3 region is CASSLTGTSSTDTQYF. The whole variable domain, filled in from reference TRBV5-1 and TRBJ2-3, reads KAGVTQTPRYLIKTRGQQVTLSCSPISGHRSVSWYQQTPGQGLQFLFEYFSETQRNKGNFPGRFSGRQFSNSRSEMNVSTLELGDSALYLCASSLTGTSSTDTQYFGPGTRLTVL.

CDR3 amino acids: CSALYGGSNQPQHF. The V gene is TRBV20-1, the J gene TRBJ1-5; as DNA is missing, the TRBD1 call by TCRdb cannot be tested. Germline V gene data show CDR1 as DFQATT and CDR2 as SNEGSKA (reference sequence). The CDR3 totals 14 residues.

V is TRBV7-9 and J is TRBJ1-1; there is no DNA to check the TCRdb D call of TRBD1. The CDR3 sequence is 14 residues long. Per the germline V gene, CDR1 is SEHNR and CDR2 is FQNEAQ (reference sequence). This CDR3 is CASSLDWGATEAFF.

The chain is built from TRBV5-4 and TRBJ2-7; the TCRdb call, TRBD1, lacks DNA for checking. Germline V gives CDR1 SGHNT, CDR2 YYREEE (reference sequence). The CDR3 runs 14 residues. The CDR3 is CASSWEAGGYEQYF.

This chain links TRBV27 with TRBJ1-1. This CDR3 is built from 13 residues. The germline gives CDR1 MNHEY, CDR2 SMNVEV (reference sequence). The CDR3 loop reads CASSLRDLRGAFF.